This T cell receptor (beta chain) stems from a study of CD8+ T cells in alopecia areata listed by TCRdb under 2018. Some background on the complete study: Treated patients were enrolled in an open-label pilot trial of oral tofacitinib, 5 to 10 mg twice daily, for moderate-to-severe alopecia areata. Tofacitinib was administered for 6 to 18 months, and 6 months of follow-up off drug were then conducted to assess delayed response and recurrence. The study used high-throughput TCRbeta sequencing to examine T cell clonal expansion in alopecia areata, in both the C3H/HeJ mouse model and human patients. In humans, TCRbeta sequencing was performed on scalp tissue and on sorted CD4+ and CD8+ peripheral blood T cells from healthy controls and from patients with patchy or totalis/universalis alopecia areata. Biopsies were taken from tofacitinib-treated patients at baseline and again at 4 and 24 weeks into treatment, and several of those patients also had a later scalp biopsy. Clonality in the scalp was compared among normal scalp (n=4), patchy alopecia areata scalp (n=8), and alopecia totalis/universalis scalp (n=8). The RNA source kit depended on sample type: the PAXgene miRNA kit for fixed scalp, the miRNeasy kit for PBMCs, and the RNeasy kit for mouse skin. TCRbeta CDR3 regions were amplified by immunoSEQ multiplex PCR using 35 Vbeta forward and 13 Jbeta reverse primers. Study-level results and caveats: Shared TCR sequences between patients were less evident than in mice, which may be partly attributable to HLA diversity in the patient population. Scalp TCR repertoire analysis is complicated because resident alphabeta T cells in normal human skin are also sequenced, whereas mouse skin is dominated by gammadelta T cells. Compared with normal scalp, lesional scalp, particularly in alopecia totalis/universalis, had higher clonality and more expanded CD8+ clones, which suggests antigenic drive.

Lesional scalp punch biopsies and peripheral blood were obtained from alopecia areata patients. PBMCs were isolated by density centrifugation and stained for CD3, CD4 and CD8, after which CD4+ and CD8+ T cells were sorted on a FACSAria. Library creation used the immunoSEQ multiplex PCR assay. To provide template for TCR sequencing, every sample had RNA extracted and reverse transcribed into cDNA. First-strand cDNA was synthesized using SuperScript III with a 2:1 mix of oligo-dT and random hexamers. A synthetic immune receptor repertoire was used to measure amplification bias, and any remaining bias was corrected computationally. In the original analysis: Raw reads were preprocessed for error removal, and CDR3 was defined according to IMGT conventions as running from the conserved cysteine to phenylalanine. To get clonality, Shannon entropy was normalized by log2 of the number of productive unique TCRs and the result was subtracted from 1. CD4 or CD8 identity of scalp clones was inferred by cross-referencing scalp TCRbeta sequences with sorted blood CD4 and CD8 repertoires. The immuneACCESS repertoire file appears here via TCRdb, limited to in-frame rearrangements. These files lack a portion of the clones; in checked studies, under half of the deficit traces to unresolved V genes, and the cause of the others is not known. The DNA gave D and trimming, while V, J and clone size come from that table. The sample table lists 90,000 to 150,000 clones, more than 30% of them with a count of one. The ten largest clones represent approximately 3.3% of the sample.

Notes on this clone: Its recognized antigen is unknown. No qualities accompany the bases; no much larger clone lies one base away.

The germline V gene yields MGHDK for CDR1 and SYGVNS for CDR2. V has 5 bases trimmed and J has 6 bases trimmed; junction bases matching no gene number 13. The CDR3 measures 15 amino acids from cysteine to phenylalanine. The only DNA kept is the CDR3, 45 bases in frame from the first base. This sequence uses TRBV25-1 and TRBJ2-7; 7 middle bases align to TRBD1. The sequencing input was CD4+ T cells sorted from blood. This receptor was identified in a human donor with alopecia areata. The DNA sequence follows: TGTGCCAGCAGTACAACCGGGATCCCAGGGGGCGAGCAGTACTTC. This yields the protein CASSTTGIPGGEQYF.